Listed below are T cell receptor beta chains from one sample, sequenced in a study of OX40 agonist ivuxolimab in advanced cancers. The protocol was immunoSEQ multiplex PCR, while the TCRdb copy is restricted to in-frame clones and leaves out a portion. The table shows some 65,000 clones, with about 85% occurring only once. The specimen was CD4+ or CD8+ T cells sorted from blood, collected in a trial of the OX40 agonist ivuxolimab. The receptors come from an adult with an advanced solid tumor such as melanoma, head and neck, liver or kidney cancer. CDR3s include the opening cysteine and the closing phenylalanine or tryptophan. Fields, in order: CDR3 protein, CDR3 DNA, D gene, V gene, J gene, clone size. A D gene is named only where the DNA matches it firmly. The size entry is marked missing in some rows and otherwise reads once, few, many or a size class.

CDR3 protein: CAISGLAGDRETQYF; CDR3 DNA: TGTGCCATTTCGGGACTAGCGGGAGATCGGGAGACCCAGTACTTC; D gene: TRBD2; V gene: TRBV10-3; J gene: TRBJ2-5; clone size: once
CDR3 protein: CASTLPKGTRGEQYF; CDR3 DNA: TGTGCCAGCACCCTACCCAAGGGAACAAGGGGGGAGCAGTACTTC; D gene: NA; V gene: TRBV28; J gene: TRBJ2-7; clone size: NA
CDR3 protein: CASSAYRETTNEKLFF; CDR3 DNA: TGTGCCAGCAGCGCTTACCGGGAGACAACTAATGAAAAACTGTTTTTT; D gene: NA; V gene: TRBV7-2; J gene: TRBJ1-4; clone size: once
CDR3 protein: CASGADANTGELFF; CDR3 DNA: TGTGCCAGCGGGGCGGACGCGAACACCGGGGAGCTGTTTTTT; D gene: NA; V gene: TRBV2; J gene: TRBJ2-2; clone size: once
CDR3 protein: CASSLQGWTGNTIYF; CDR3 DNA: TGTGCCAGCAGTCTACAGGGATGGACTGGAAACACCATATATTTT; D gene: NA; V gene: TRBV28; J gene: TRBJ1-3; clone size: NA
CDR3 protein: CASSFLWQGATGELFF; CDR3 DNA: TGTGCCAGCAGCTTCTTGTGGCAGGGGGCCACCGGGGAGCTGTTTTTT; D gene: TRBD1; V gene: TRBV7-9; J gene: TRBJ2-2; clone size: NA
CDR3 protein: CASSWAGELFF; CDR3 DNA: TGTGCCAGCTCATGGGCCGGGGAGCTGTTTTTT; D gene: NA; V gene: TRBV18; J gene: TRBJ2-2; clone size: NA
CDR3 protein: CASKEGGTNGYTF; CDR3 DNA: TGTGCCAGTAAAGAGGGGGGAACAAATGGCTACACCTTC; D gene: NA; V gene: TRBV19; J gene: TRBJ1-2; clone size: NA
CDR3 protein: CASSLVRTGGTNEQFF; CDR3 DNA: TGTGCCAGCAGCTTAGTCCGGACAGGGGGCACGAATGAGCAGTTCTTC; D gene: TRBD1; V gene: TRBV7-9; J gene: TRBJ2-1; clone size: NA
CDR3 protein: CASGRARAEAFF; CDR3 DNA: TGTGCTAGTGGACGCGCAAGGGCTGAAGCTTTCTTT; D gene: NA; V gene: TRBV12-5; J gene: TRBJ1-1; clone size: NA
CDR3 protein: CASSESRWVPIEKETQYF; CDR3 DNA: TGCGCCAGCAGTGAGTCGAGATGGGTCCCAATTGAAAAAGAGACCCAGTACTTC; D gene: NA; V gene: TRBV10-1; J gene: TRBJ2-5; clone size: NA
CDR3 protein: CSVETAGRGNTEAFF; CDR3 DNA: TGCAGCGTTGAAACCGCAGGCAGGGGGAACACTGAAGCTTTCTTT; D gene: NA; V gene: TRBV29-1; J gene: TRBJ1-1; clone size: NA
CDR3 protein: CASSLEGGYTF; CDR3 DNA: TGTGCCAGCAGTTTGGAGGGTGGCTACACCTTC; D gene: NA; V gene: TRBV28; J gene: TRBJ1-2; clone size: NA
CDR3 protein: CASTLRELDTF; CDR3 DNA: TGTGCCAGCACCTTAAGGGAATTAGACACCTTC; D gene: NA; V gene: TRBV2; J gene: TRBJ1-2; clone size: NA
CDR3 protein: CASSLNLGAGNTIYF; CDR3 DNA: TGTGCCAGCAGTCTAAATTTGGGAGCTGGAAACACCATATATTTT; D gene: NA; V gene: TRBV28; J gene: TRBJ1-3; clone size: NA
CDR3 protein: CASSQDSSPAGLQETQYF; CDR3 DNA: TGCGCCAGCAGCCAAGATTCGAGTCCCGCGGGGTTACAAGAGACCCAGTACTTC; D gene: NA; V gene: TRBV4-3; J gene: TRBJ2-5; clone size: NA
CDR3 protein: CASSLGVGTGELFF; CDR3 DNA: TGTGCCAGCAGCTTGGGGGTCGGTACCGGGGAGCTGTTTTTT; D gene: NA; V gene: TRBV5-4; J gene: TRBJ2-2; clone size: NA
CDR3 protein: CASSDGQGSSSYEQYF; CDR3 DNA: TGTGCCAGCAGCGACGGACAGGGGTCAAGCTCCTACGAGCAGTACTTC; D gene: TRBD1; V gene: TRBV4-2; J gene: TRBJ2-7; clone size: NA
CDR3 protein: CASSLDPGTEAFF; CDR3 DNA: TGTGCCAGCAGCTTGGATCCCGGGACGGAAGCTTTCTTT; D gene: NA; V gene: TRBV11-3; J gene: TRBJ1-1; clone size: NA
CDR3 protein: CASSSGGSQETQYF; CDR3 DNA: TGCGCCAGCAGCTCGGGGGGCAGCCAAGAGACCCAGTACTTC; D gene: NA; V gene: TRBV5-1; J gene: TRBJ2-5; clone size: NA
CDR3 protein: CASSRSTEYGYTF; CDR3 DNA: TGTGCCAGCAGCCGATCTACGGAGTATGGCTACACCTTC; D gene: NA; V gene: TRBV28; J gene: TRBJ1-2; clone size: NA
CDR3 protein: CASSLGAGGRTGELFF; CDR3 DNA: TGTGCCAGCAGCTTAGGTGCAGGGGGCAGGACCGGGGAGCTGTTTTTT; D gene: TRBD1; V gene: TRBV7-2; J gene: TRBJ2-2; clone size: NA
CDR3 protein: CASSATGSGNTIYF; CDR3 DNA: TGTGCCAGCAGCGCGACAGGGTCTGGAAACACCATATATTTT; D gene: TRBD1; V gene: TRBV11-2; J gene: TRBJ1-3; clone size: few
CDR3 protein: CASSRGGLRTEAFF; CDR3 DNA: TGTGCCAGCAGCCGGGGAGGTTTGCGGACTGAAGCTTTCTTT; D gene: NA; V gene: TRBV5-8; J gene: TRBJ1-1; clone size: NA
CDR3 protein: CASIPGGGYGYTF; CDR3 DNA: TGTGCCAGCATCCCGGGGGGAGGTTATGGCTACACCTTC; D gene: NA; V gene: TRBV6-5; J gene: TRBJ1-2; clone size: NA
CDR3 protein: CASKRELNYGYTF; CDR3 DNA: TGTGCCAGTAAAAGGGAACTCAACTATGGCTACACCTTC; D gene: NA; V gene: TRBV19; J gene: TRBJ1-2; clone size: NA
CDR3 protein: CASSPPGQSSYEQYF; CDR3 DNA: TGTGCCAGCAGCCCCCCGGGACAGAGCTCCTACGAGCAGTACTTC; D gene: TRBD1; V gene: TRBV5-4; J gene: TRBJ2-7; clone size: few
CDR3 protein: CASSAGGQLAKNIQYF; CDR3 DNA: TGTGCCAGCTCAGCCGGGGGACAGTTAGCCAAAAACATTCAGTACTTC; D gene: NA; V gene: TRBV19; J gene: TRBJ2-4; clone size: NA
CDR3 protein: CASSPKGLAGGSTGELFF; CDR3 DNA: TGTGCCAGCTCACCCAAAGGACTAGCGGGGGGCTCGACCGGGGAGCTGTTTTTT; D gene: TRBD2; V gene: TRBV18; J gene: TRBJ2-2; clone size: NA
CDR3 protein: CSAAVDEQYF; CDR3 DNA: TGCAGTGCCGCGGTAGACGAGCAGTACTTC; D gene: NA; V gene: TRBV20-1; J gene: TRBJ2-7; clone size: NA
CDR3 protein: CASPKAAGDYNEQFF; CDR3 DNA: TGTGCCAGTCCCAAGGCAGCGGGCGACTACAATGAGCAGTTCTTC; D gene: NA; V gene: TRBV28; J gene: TRBJ2-1; clone size: NA
CDR3 protein: CASSWSDSPAYEQYF; CDR3 DNA: TGTGCCAGCAGCTGGAGCGACTCCCCCGCCTACGAGCAGTACTTC; D gene: NA; V gene: TRBV7-2; J gene: TRBJ2-7; clone size: NA
CDR3 protein: CASSPKGSYTEAFF; CDR3 DNA: TGTGCCAGCTCACCAAAGGGGAGTTACACTGAAGCTTTCTTT; D gene: NA; V gene: TRBV18; J gene: TRBJ1-1; clone size: NA
CDR3 protein: CASSQEFSTPTIYGYTF; CDR3 DNA: TGCGCCAGCAGCCAAGAGTTCAGCACGCCGACTATCTACGGCTACACCTTC; D gene: NA; V gene: TRBV4-3; J gene: TRBJ1-2; clone size: NA
CDR3 protein: CASSLVGGSNNEQFF; CDR3 DNA: TGTGCCAGCAGCTTAGTAGGTGGGTCGAACAATGAGCAGTTCTTC; D gene: NA; V gene: TRBV7-9; J gene: TRBJ2-1; clone size: NA
CDR3 protein: CASSFRGADYGYTF; CDR3 DNA: TGTGCCAGCAGCTTTAGAGGAGCCGACTATGGCTACACCTTC; D gene: NA; V gene: TRBV5-6; J gene: TRBJ1-2; clone size: NA
CDR3 protein: CASRKGTGNPYEQYF; CDR3 DNA: TGTGCCAGCAGGAAGGGGACAGGGAATCCCTACGAGCAGTACTTC; D gene: TRBD1; V gene: TRBV25-1; J gene: TRBJ2-7; clone size: NA
CDR3 protein: CASSPPPGTGVGTDTQYF; CDR3 DNA: TGTGCCAGCAGTCCCCCGCCCGGGACAGGGGTAGGCACAGATACGCAGTATTTT; D gene: TRBD1; V gene: TRBV28; J gene: TRBJ2-3; clone size: NA
CDR3 protein: CASSIDPLGRREEQYF; CDR3 DNA: TGTGCCAGTAGTATAGATCCCCTGGGGCGAAGAGAAGAGCAGTACTTC; D gene: NA; V gene: TRBV19; J gene: TRBJ2-5; clone size: NA
CDR3 protein: CASSLTDQETQYF; CDR3 DNA: TGCGCCAGCAGCTTGACAGACCAAGAGACCCAGTACTTC; D gene: NA; V gene: TRBV5-1; J gene: TRBJ2-5; clone size: NA
CDR3 protein: CAWAQSNQPQHF; CDR3 DNA: TGTGCCTGGGCACAAAGCAATCAGCCCCAGCATTTT; D gene: NA; V gene: TRBV30; J gene: TRBJ1-5; clone size: NA
CDR3 protein: CASSFQTGNSYEQYF; CDR3 DNA: TGCGCCAGCAGCTTCCAGACAGGGAACTCCTACGAGCAGTACTTC; D gene: TRBD1; V gene: TRBV5-1; J gene: TRBJ2-7; clone size: NA
CDR3 protein: CASRLGQGMDTQYF; CDR3 DNA: TGTGCCAGCAGACTGGGACAGGGGATGGATACGCAGTATTTT; D gene: NA; V gene: TRBV21-1; J gene: TRBJ2-3; clone size: NA
CDR3 protein: CASTGTYETYEQYF; CDR3 DNA: TGTGCCAGCACCGGGACGTACGAAACCTACGAGCAGTACTTC; D gene: NA; V gene: TRBV6-1; J gene: TRBJ2-7; clone size: once
CDR3 protein: CASSLFAGVRGAGANVLTF; CDR3 DNA: TGTGCCAGCAGTTTATTTGCGGGAGTGAGGGGGGCTGGGGCCAACGTCCTGACTTTC; D gene: NA; V gene: TRBV27; J gene: TRBJ2-6; clone size: NA
CDR3 protein: CASNPSARGNYGYTF; CDR3 DNA: TGTGCCAGCAATCCCTCGGCACGGGGGAACTATGGCTACACCTTC; D gene: NA; V gene: TRBV6-5; J gene: TRBJ1-2; clone size: few
CDR3 protein: CASSDAGAGNQPQHF; CDR3 DNA: TGTGCCAGCAGTGATGCGGGGGCAGGCAATCAGCCCCAGCATTTT; D gene: NA; V gene: TRBV25-1; J gene: TRBJ1-5; clone size: NA
CDR3 protein: CASSSGGNTGELFF; CDR3 DNA: TGTGCCAGCAGTTCAGGGGGGAACACCGGGGAGCTGTTTTTT; D gene: TRBD1; V gene: TRBV27; J gene: TRBJ2-2; clone size: NA
CDR3 protein: CASSFGGQGNTEAFF; CDR3 DNA: TGTGCCAGCAGCTTCGGAGGACAGGGGAACACTGAAGCTTTCTTT; D gene: TRBD1; V gene: TRBV7-3; J gene: TRBJ1-1; clone size: NA
CDR3 protein: CASSIETIFGRTYEQYF; CDR3 DNA: TGTGCCAGTAGTATAGAAACCATCTTTGGACGGACCTACGAGCAGTACTTC; D gene: NA; V gene: TRBV19; J gene: TRBJ2-7; clone size: few
CDR3 protein: CASSVDTWGTEAFF; CDR3 DNA: TGCGCCAGCAGCGTGGACACCTGGGGGACTGAAGCTTTCTTT; D gene: NA; V gene: TRBV5-1; J gene: TRBJ1-1; clone size: NA
CDR3 protein: CARRGEETQYF; CDR3 DNA: TGTGCTCGGAGAGGAGAAGAGACCCAGTACTTC; D gene: NA; V gene: TRBV30; J gene: TRBJ2-5; clone size: NA
CDR3 protein: CASSFNLGEQYF; CDR3 DNA: TGTGCCAGCAGCTTCAATTTAGGCGAGCAGTACTTC; D gene: NA; V gene: TRBV7-8; J gene: TRBJ2-7; clone size: NA